Listed below are T cell receptor beta chains from one sample, sequenced in a study of blood T cell repertoires in COVID-19. This table comes from immunoSEQ multiplex PCR, and its TCRdb copy is limited to in-frame clones, with some not included. The table includes around 240,000 clones, approximately 83% detected once. Sequenced: peripheral blood. These receptors were obtained from a woman between 50 and 59 years old with acute or convalescent COVID-19. Each CDR3 is given with its conserved first and last residue. The order of the fields is J gene, D gene, clone size, V gene, CDR3 DNA, CDR3 protein. The D gene is left open where the match is weak. Size tells how often a clone was seen (once, few, many) or the class of an expanded clone, and some rows leave it out.

TRBJ1-2	-	-	TRBV7-2	TGTGCCAGCAGCTTACACGACAGCTATGGCTACACCTTC	CASSLHDSYGYTF
TRBJ1-1	-	few	TRBV6-5	TGTGCCAGCAGTCTCGAACAGGGAACTGAAGCTTTCTTT	CASSLEQGTEAFF
TRBJ1-1	TRBD1	few	TRBV6-5	TGTGCCAGCACCCAGACAGGGATCCAGAACACTGAAGCTTTCTTT	CASTQTGIQNTEAFF
TRBJ2-2	TRBD1	-	TRBV5-1	TGCGCCAGCCGCCTTCCTTACAGGGGATCGACCGGGGAGCTGTTTTTT	CASRLPYRGSTGELFF
TRBJ2-3	-	-	TRBV9	TGTGCCAGCAGCCCAGGGGGCACAGATACGCAGTATTTT	CASSPGGTDTQYF
TRBJ2-7	-	-	TRBV7-9	TGTGCCAGCAGCCCGCAGTACAGGAGCTTGAGCGAGCAGTACTTC	CASSPQYRSLSEQYF
TRBJ1-1	-	-	TRBV6-1	TGTGCCAGCAGTGACGGGGGTTTGAACACTGAAGCTTTCTTT	CASSDGGLNTEAFF
TRBJ2-5	TRBD1	-	TRBV6-5	TGTGCCAGCAGTTACGGGACAGGGGGCTGGGAGACCCAGTACTTC	CASSYGTGGWETQYF
TRBJ1-2	TRBD1	-	TRBV7-2	TGTGCCAGCAGCTCCGGGACAGGGGCCTATAACTATGGCTACACCTTC	CASSSGTGAYNYGYTF
TRBJ2-5	-	-	TRBV11-1	TGTGCCAGCAGCTCCCGTTGGGCCGAGACCCAGTACTTC	CASSSRWAETQYF
TRBJ2-2	TRBD1	-	TRBV24-1	TGTGCCACCAGTGATCCCGGACAGGGGTACACCGGGGAGCTGTTTTTT	CATSDPGQGYTGELFF
TRBJ2-2	-	-	TRBV4-2	TGTGCCAGCAGCCAAGATAGAGGGGGCGGGAGGCATACCGGGGAGCTGTTTTTT	CASSQDRGGGRHTGELFF
TRBJ1-6	TRBD1	once	TRBV19	TGTGCCAGTAGGTCCCGACAGGGCAATTCACCCCTCCACTTT	CASRSRQGNSPLHF
TRBJ2-1	-	-	TRBV5-1	TGCGCCAGCAGCTTACAGGCCAGTGAGCAGTTCTTC	CASSLQASEQFF
TRBJ1-1	-	few	TRBV5-1	TGCGCCAGCAGCTTGACAGGGAACACTGAAGCTTTCTTT	CASSLTGNTEAFF
TRBJ1-4	TRBD1	few	TRBV11-2	TGTGCCAGCAGCTTAGGGACAGGAATAGGGGAAAAACTGTTTTTT	CASSLGTGIGEKLFF
TRBJ2-1	TRBD2	-	TRBV5-4	TGTGCCAGCAGCATCAAGCGGGAGGGCCGCAATGAGCAGTTCTTC	CASSIKREGRNEQFF
TRBJ1-3	TRBD1	-	TRBV5-1	TGCGCCAGCAGCTCTCAGGGGGCTTCTGGAAACACCATATATTTT	CASSSQGASGNTIYF
TRBJ1-5	TRBD1	-	TRBV19	TGTGCCAGTAGCCCGGGACAGGGACAAAATCAGCCCCAGCATTTT	CASSPGQGQNQPQHF
TRBJ1-3	-	-	TRBV28	TGTGCCAGCAGATATCAGGGAAACACCATATATTTT	CASRYQGNTIYF
TRBJ2-7	-	-	TRBV4-3	TGCGCCAGCAGCCCAGGGATAGGAATAGACGAGCAGTACTTC	CASSPGIGIDEQYF
TRBJ2-3	TRBD1	-	TRBV7-9	TGTGCCAGCAGCCCACCCGGGACAGGGGGGAGCACAGATACGCAGTATTTT	CASSPPGTGGSTDTQYF
TRBJ1-6	-	-	TRBV5-1	TGCGCCAGCAGCTTGGAAGCGGGGTCCCTCCACTTT	CASSLEAGSLHF
TRBJ2-7	TRBD1	-	TRBV6-4	TGTGCCATTCAGGGGGCGTCATTTGACTACGAGCAGTACTTC	CAIQGASFDYEQYF
TRBJ1-2	TRBD1	-	TRBV9	TGTGCCAGCAGCGTCGGGACAGGGGGCTATGGCTACACCTTC	CASSVGTGGYGYTF
TRBJ2-3	TRBD2	-	TRBV27	TGTGCCAGCAGTCCAGAAGGGACTAGCGGGGGGGCCATCACAGATACGCAGTATTTT	CASSPEGTSGGAITDTQYF
TRBJ1-2	TRBD1	-	TRBV4-1	TGCGCCAGCAGCCAAGATTCAATGACAGGGCTCTATGGCTACACCTTC	CASSQDSMTGLYGYTF
TRBJ2-1	-	-	TRBV19	TGTGCCAGTAGCGTGGGCACCCGCTCCTACAATGAGCAGTTCTTC	CASSVGTRSYNEQFF
TRBJ2-5	TRBD1	-	TRBV6-2/TRBV6-3	TGTGCCAGCAGTGACTGGGACAGGGAGACCCAGTACTTC	CASSDWDRETQYF
TRBJ2-7	TRBD1	-	TRBV5-1	TGCGCCAGCAGCTTGGGGGACAGGGGCTACGAGCAGTACTTC	CASSLGDRGYEQYF
TRBJ1-5	-	few	TRBV4-3	TGCGCCAGCAGCCAGGACCCAGGGGGCAATCAGCCCCAGCATTTT	CASSQDPGGNQPQHF
TRBJ1-2	-	-	TRBV3-1/TRBV3-2	TGTGCCAGCAGCCGGTTTGGAGGGGACTATGGCTACACCTTC	CASSRFGGDYGYTF
TRBJ1-5	-	-	TRBV28	TGTGCCAGCAGTTTACAATTGGGGGGAGATAGCAATCAGCCCCAGCATTTT	CASSLQLGGDSNQPQHF
TRBJ2-1	TRBD2	-	TRBV7-8	TGTGCCAGCAGCTTAGGCCACCGGGGGGAAAGGGGTGAGCAGTTCTTC	CASSLGHRGERGEQFF
TRBJ1-6	-	few	TRBV20-1	TGCAGTGCTAGTTATCTGGGGGGAGTGGGGAATTCACCCCTCCACTTT	CSASYLGGVGNSPLHF
TRBJ1-5	-	-	TRBV6-1	TGTGCCAGCAGTGAACCGGGACTGAGGCTCGATCAGCCCCAGCATTTT	CASSEPGLRLDQPQHF
TRBJ2-1	-	many	TRBV7-2	TGTGCCAGCAGCTCGCAAGGGAGGACCTACAATGAGCAGTTCTTC	CASSSQGRTYNEQFF
TRBJ1-2	-	-	TRBV28	TGTGCCAGCAAAGAGGGAAAGGGTAACTATGGCTACACCTTC	CASKEGKGNYGYTF
TRBJ2-5	-	few	TRBV5-1	TGCGCCAGCAGCTTGGGGATGGCGGGACACCAAGAGACCCAGTACTTC	CASSLGMAGHQETQYF
TRBJ1-2	-	-	TRBV27	TGTGCCAGCAGTTTAACGGGGGAGGGAACCTACACCTTC	CASSLTGEGTYTF
TRBJ1-1	TRBD1	-	TRBV4-2	TGTGCCAGCAGCCAGGGATATCGACAGGGGCGGACTGAAGCTTTCTTT	CASSQGYRQGRTEAFF
TRBJ1-2	TRBD1	-	TRBV6-6	TGTGCCAACCGGGACAGCTCTAACTATGGCTACACCTTC	CANRDSSNYGYTF
TRBJ2-7	TRBD2	-	TRBV27	TGTGCCAGCAGTTTGGGAGGGGCTGCCTACGAGCAGTACTTC	CASSLGGAAYEQYF
TRBJ2-6	-	-	TRBV6-6	TGTGCCAGCGGAAGGCGGTACTCTGGGGCCAACGTCCTGACTTTC	CASGRRYSGANVLTF
TRBJ1-5	-	-	TRBV6-2/TRBV6-3	TGTGCCAGCAGCCAGGGACAACCGAATCAGCCCCAGCATTTT	CASSQGQPNQPQHF
TRBJ2-4	TRBD1	-	TRBV3-1/TRBV3-2	TGTGCCAGCAGCGGATCAGGGGGCCTTGCCAAAAACATTCAGTACTTC	CASSGSGGLAKNIQYF
TRBJ2-3	-	-	TRBV29-1	TGCAGCGAAGGGACTGAGACAGATACGCAGTATTTT	CSEGTETDTQYF
TRBJ1-4	TRBD1	-	TRBV7-9	TGTGCCAGCAGCTTAGCAGGACAGGGTAATGAAAAACTGTTTTTT	CASSLAGQGNEKLFF
TRBJ2-7	-	-	TRBV6-6	TGTGCCAGCAGAACGGGCGGAGGCTCCTACGAGCAGTACTTC	CASRTGGGSYEQYF
TRBJ1-5	-	once	TRBV6-6	TGTGCCAGCAGTTACTCGAACCCATCGGGATCGCCCCAGCATTTT	CASSYSNPSGSPQHF
TRBJ1-4	TRBD1	-	TRBV7-2	TGTGCCAGCAGCAATGACAGGGATGAAAAACTGTTTTTT	CASSNDRDEKLFF
TRBJ1-4	-	-	TRBV5-6	TGTGCCAGCAGCCGGGTCCTCTTGACAACTAATGAAAAACTGTTTTTT	CASSRVLLTTNEKLFF
TRBJ2-7	TRBD2	-	TRBV30	TGTGCCTGGAGTAAAGCGGGGGTGAACTACGAGCAGTACTTC	CAWSKAGVNYEQYF
TRBJ1-5	-	-	TRBV7-2	TGTGCCAGCAGCTTAAGGGGGAATCAGCCCCAGCATTTT	CASSLRGNQPQHF
TRBJ1-2	-	-	TRBV10-3	TGTGCCACCACCGCCACTAGCACAGCGAACTATGGCTACACCTTC	CATTATSTANYGYTF